The clone carrying this T cell receptor beta chain was detected only once. The time point was: pretreatment peripheral blood. This sample stems from a study of PD-L1 blockade in urothelial cancer. Turning to the study itself: From 2014, patients received atezolizumab, given as 1,200 mg intravenously every 3 weeks. A median of roughly 130,000 T cells was found in the blood samples. About 90% of the 29 patients were males with bladder-origin urothelial cancer.

The table came from immunoSEQ multiplex PCR; TCRdb's copy has only in-frame clones and leaves some out. The sample gives fewer than 65,000 clones, roughly 77% of which show up once; 1.6% is in the top ten. The length of the CDR3 is 18 residues. J gave up 0 bases and V 6 bases, and 15 bases lay outside the gene matches. The germline gives CDR1 SGDLS, CDR2 YYNGEE. This specimen was PBMCs, taken around atezolizumab (anti-PD-L1) treatment. The TCR sequence derives from a man between 65 and 80 years old with urothelial cancer. This chain joins TRBV9 and TRBJ2-4; 7 nucleotides line up with TRBD1. The CDR3 loop is CASKCLGTDFIAKNIQYF. The DNA of the CDR3 is TGTGCCAGCAAATGCCTAGGGACAGATTTTATAGCCAAAAACATTCAGTACTTC.